These T cell receptor beta chains were read from a single sample in a study of shared clonotypes between healthy human individuals. This table comes from immunoSEQ multiplex PCR, and its TCRdb copy is limited to in-frame clones, with some not included. The data hold about 2 million clones, with about 95% observed a single time. Source material: naive CD8+ T cells sorted from blood. These receptors all stem from a man in his late teens or twenties in good health. Both conserved end residues are part of each CDR3. The order of the fields is CDR3 DNA, CDR3 protein, V gene, J gene, clone size, D gene, CDR3 length. D genes are given only for firm matches. Size is omitted from some rows. Given values are once, few, many or a class for expanded clones.

CDR3nt: TGTGCCAGCAGCCCAGCCGGAGGAAGCAATCAGCCCCAGCATTTT
CDR3aa: CASSPAGGSNQPQHF
v_gene: TRBV9
j_gene: TRBJ1-5
abundance: NA
d_gene: NA
len: 15

CDR3nt: TGCGCCAGCAGCCAAGACCCGGAAAACACCGGGGAGCTGTTTTTT
CDR3aa: CASSQDPENTGELFF
v_gene: TRBV4-3
j_gene: TRBJ2-2
abundance: NA
d_gene: NA
len: 15

CDR3nt: TGTGCCAGCAGTTTTAGCGGGGGGTCCTACGAGCAGTACTTC
CDR3aa: CASSFSGGSYEQYF
v_gene: TRBV27
j_gene: TRBJ2-7
abundance: NA
d_gene: TRBD2
len: 14

CDR3nt: TGTGCCAGCAGCGACGCCCTACCGGCTGATTCACCCCTCCACTTT
CDR3aa: CASSDALPADSPLHF
v_gene: TRBV7-9
j_gene: TRBJ1-6
abundance: NA
d_gene: NA
len: 15

CDR3nt: TGTGCCAGCAGCCTCCAGACTCAATACGAGCAGTACTTC
CDR3aa: CASSLQTQYEQYF
v_gene: TRBV5-6
j_gene: TRBJ2-7
abundance: NA
d_gene: NA
len: 13

CDR3nt: TGTGCCAGCAGCCCAGGGACGGGTGACTCGTCCTCCTACAATGAGCAGTTCTTC
CDR3aa: CASSPGTGDSSSYNEQFF
v_gene: TRBV11-3
j_gene: TRBJ2-1
abundance: NA
d_gene: NA
len: 18

CDR3nt: TGTGCCAGCACGTCAGGACAGGGAGGTGAAGAGACCCAGTACTTC
CDR3aa: CASTSGQGGEETQYF
v_gene: TRBV7-9
j_gene: TRBJ2-5
abundance: NA
d_gene: TRBD1
len: 15

CDR3nt: TGCAGCGTTGAAAGATCTGGCCCAGAGATAGTGGATACGCAGTATTTT
CDR3aa: CSVERSGPEIVDTQYF
v_gene: TRBV29-1
j_gene: TRBJ2-3
abundance: NA
d_gene: NA
len: 16

CDR3nt: TGTGCCAGCTCCTTGGGCTCCCCTGGCTATGGCTACACCTTC
CDR3aa: CASSLGSPGYGYTF
v_gene: TRBV18
j_gene: TRBJ1-2
abundance: once
d_gene: NA
len: 14

CDR3nt: TGTGCCAGCAGACGGGACAGCAATACGCAGTATTTT
CDR3aa: CASRRDSNTQYF
v_gene: TRBV7-9
j_gene: TRBJ2-3
abundance: NA
d_gene: TRBD1
len: 12

CDR3nt: TGTGCCAGCAGTGTAGGTCCCGGGAACGAGCAGTACTTC
CDR3aa: CASSVGPGNEQYF
v_gene: TRBV2
j_gene: TRBJ2-7
abundance: NA
d_gene: NA
len: 13

CDR3nt: TGTGCCAGCAGCGACGAGAGGAATAATTCACCCCTCCACTTT
CDR3aa: CASSDERNNSPLHF
v_gene: TRBV9
j_gene: TRBJ1-6
abundance: few
d_gene: NA
len: 14

CDR3nt: TGCGCCAGCAGCCTGACTAGCGGGAGTCTCTACGAGCAGTACTTC
CDR3aa: CASSLTSGSLYEQYF
v_gene: TRBV5-1
j_gene: TRBJ2-7
abundance: NA
d_gene: TRBD2
len: 15

CDR3nt: TGTGCCAGCAGTGAAGGAGACAGGGAGACCCAGTACTTC
CDR3aa: CASSEGDRETQYF
v_gene: TRBV2
j_gene: TRBJ2-5
abundance: NA
d_gene: NA
len: 13

CDR3nt: TGTGCCAGCAGTTACTTCGGCGGGAGTGGGGAGACCCAGTACTTC
CDR3aa: CASSYFGGSGETQYF
v_gene: TRBV6-6
j_gene: TRBJ2-5
abundance: NA
d_gene: TRBD2
len: 15

CDR3nt: TGTGCCAGCAGCGGAGGGGGCACCGGGGAGCTGTTTTTT
CDR3aa: CASSGGGTGELFF
v_gene: TRBV9
j_gene: TRBJ2-2
abundance: NA
d_gene: NA
len: 13